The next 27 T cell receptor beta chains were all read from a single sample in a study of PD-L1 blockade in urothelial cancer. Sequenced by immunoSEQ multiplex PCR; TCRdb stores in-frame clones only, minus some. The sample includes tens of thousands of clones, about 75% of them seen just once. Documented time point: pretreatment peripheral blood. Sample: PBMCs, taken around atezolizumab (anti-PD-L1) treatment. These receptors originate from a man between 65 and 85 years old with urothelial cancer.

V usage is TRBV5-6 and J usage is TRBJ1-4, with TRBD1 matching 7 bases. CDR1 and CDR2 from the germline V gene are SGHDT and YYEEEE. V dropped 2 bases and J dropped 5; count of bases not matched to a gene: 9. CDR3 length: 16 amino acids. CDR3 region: CASSFRTGAANEKLFF. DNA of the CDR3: TGTGCCAGCAGCTTTAGGACAGGTGCCGCAAATGAAAAACTGTTTTTT.

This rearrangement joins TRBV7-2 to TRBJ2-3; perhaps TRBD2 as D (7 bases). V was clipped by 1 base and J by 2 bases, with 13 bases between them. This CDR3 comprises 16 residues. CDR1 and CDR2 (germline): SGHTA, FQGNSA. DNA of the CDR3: TGTGCCAGCAGCTTAGTGGCGGGGGCGGCCACAGATACGCAGTATTTT. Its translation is CASSLVAGAATDTQYF.

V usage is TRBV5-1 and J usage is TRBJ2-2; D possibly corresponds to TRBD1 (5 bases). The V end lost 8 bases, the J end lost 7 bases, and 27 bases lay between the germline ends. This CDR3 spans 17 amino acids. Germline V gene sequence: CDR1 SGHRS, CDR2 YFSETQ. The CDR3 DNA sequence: TGCGCCAGTACCCCCCGCCAGGGCTTACCTGTCGGCGGGGAGCTGTTTTTT. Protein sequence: CASTPRQGLPVGGELFF.

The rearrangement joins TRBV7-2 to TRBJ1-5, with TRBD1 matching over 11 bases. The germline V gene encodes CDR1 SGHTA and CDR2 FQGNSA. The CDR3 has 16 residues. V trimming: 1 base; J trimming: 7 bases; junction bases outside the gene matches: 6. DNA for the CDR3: TGTGCCAGCAGCTTAGGGGGGACAGGGGGGAAGCAGCCCCAGCATTTT. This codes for CASSLGGTGGKQPQHF.

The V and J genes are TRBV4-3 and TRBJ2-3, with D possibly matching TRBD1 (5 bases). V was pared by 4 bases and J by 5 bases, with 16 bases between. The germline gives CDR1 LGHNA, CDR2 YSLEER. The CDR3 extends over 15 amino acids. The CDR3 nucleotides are TGCGCCAGCAGCCCCCAAGGGCAGGGAAGAGATACGCAGTATTTT. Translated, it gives CASSPQGQGRDTQYF.

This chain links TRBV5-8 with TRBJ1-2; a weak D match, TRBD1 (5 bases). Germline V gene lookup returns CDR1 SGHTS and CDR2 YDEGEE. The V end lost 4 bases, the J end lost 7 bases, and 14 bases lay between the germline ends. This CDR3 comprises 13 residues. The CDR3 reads CASSLHRDSGYTF. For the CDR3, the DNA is TGTGCCAGCAGCCTACACCGGGACTCTGGCTACACCTTC.

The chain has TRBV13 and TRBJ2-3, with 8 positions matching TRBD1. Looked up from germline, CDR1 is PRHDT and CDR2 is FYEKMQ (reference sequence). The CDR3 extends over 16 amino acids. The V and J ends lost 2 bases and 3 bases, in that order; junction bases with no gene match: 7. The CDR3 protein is CASSLWAGGGTDTQYF. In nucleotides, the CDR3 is TGTGCCAGCAGCTTATGGGCAGGGGGCGGTACAGATACGCAGTATTTT.

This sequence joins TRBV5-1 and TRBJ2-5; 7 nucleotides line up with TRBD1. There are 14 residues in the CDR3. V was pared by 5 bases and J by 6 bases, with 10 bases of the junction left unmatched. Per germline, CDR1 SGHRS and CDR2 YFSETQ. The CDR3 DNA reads TGCGCCAGCAGTCGTTCGGACAGGAGGCAGACCCAGTACTTC. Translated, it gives CASSRSDRRQTQYF.

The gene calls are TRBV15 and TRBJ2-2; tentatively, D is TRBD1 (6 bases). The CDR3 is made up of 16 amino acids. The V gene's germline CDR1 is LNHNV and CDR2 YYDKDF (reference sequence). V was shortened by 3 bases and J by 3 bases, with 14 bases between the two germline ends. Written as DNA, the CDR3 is TGTGCCACCAGCAGTCCGGGGACACTAGACACCGGGGAGCTGTTTTTT. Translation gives CATSSPGTLDTGELFF.

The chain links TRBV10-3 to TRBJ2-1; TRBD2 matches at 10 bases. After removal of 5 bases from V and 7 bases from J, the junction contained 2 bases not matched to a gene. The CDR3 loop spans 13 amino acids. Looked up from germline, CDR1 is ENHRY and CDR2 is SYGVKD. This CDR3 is CAISPTSGNEQFF. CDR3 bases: TGTGCCATCAGTCCGACTAGCGGGAATGAGCAGTTCTTC.

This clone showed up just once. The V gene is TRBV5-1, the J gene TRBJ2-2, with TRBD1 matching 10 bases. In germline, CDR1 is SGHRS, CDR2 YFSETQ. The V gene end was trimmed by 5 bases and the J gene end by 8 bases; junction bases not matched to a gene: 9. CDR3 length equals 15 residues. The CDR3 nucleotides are TGCGCCAGCAGATCGGGACAGGGGTCGTTAGGGGAGCTGTTTTTT. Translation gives CASRSGQGSLGELFF.

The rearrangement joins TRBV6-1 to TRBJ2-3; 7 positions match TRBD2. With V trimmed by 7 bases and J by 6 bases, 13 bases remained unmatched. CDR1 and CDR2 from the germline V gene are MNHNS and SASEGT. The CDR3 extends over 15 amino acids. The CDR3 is CASTKRTRVSDTQYF. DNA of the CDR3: TGTGCCAGCACCAAGAGGACTAGGGTTTCGGATACGCAGTATTTT.

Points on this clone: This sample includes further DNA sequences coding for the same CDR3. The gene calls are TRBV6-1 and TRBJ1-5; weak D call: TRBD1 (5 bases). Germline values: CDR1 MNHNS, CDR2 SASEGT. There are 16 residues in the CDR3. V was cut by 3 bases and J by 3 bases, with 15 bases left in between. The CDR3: CASSEAGKGLNQPQHF. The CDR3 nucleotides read TGTGCCAGCAGTGAGGCAGGGAAGGGACTCAATCAGCCCCAGCATTTT.

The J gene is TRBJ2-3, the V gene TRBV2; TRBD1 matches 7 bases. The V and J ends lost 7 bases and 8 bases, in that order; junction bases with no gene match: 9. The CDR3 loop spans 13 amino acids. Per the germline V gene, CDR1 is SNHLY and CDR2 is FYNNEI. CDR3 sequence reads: CASNTPTGTTQYF. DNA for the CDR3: TGTGCCAGCAATACGCCGACAGGGACTACGCAGTATTTT.

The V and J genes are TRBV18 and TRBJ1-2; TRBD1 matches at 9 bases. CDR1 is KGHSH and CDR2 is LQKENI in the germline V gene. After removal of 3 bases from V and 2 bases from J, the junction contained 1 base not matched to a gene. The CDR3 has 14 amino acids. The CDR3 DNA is TGTGCCAGCTCACCGGGACAGGGAAACTATGGCTACACCTTC. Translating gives CASSPGQGNYGYTF.

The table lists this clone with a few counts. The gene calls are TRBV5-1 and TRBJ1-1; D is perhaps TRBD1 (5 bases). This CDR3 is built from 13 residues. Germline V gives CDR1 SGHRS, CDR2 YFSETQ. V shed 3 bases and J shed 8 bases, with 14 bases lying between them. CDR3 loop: CASSSGPSAEAFF. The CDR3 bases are TGCGCCAGCAGCTCAGGGCCATCCGCAGAAGCTTTCTTT.

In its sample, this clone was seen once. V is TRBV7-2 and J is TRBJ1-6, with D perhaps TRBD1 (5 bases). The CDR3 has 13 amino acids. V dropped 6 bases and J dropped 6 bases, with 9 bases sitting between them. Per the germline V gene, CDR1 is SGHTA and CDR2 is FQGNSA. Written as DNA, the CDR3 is TGTGCCAGCAGTGGCAGGGCTAATTCACCCCTCCACTTT. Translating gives CASSGRANSPLHF.

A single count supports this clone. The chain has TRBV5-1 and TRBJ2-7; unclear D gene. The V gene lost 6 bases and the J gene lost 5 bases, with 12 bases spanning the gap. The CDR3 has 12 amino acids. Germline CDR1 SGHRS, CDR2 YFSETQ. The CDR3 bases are TGCGCCAGCAACGGCCGTACTAACGAGCAGTACTTC. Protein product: CASNGRTNEQYF.

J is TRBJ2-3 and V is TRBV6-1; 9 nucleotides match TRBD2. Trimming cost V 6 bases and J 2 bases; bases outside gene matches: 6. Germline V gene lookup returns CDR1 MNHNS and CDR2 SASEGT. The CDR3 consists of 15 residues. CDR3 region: CASRRAGGPTDTQYF. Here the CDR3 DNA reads TGTGCCAGCAGGCGGGCGGGGGGGCCCACAGATACGCAGTATTTT.

The CDR3: CASSLDRNMQAFF. For the CDR3, the DNA is TGTGCCAGCAGCCTGGACAGAAACATGCAAGCTTTCTTT. The chain carries TRBV5-5 and TRBJ1-1, with a weak D call TRBD1 (6 bases). Germline V gene data show CDR1 as SGHKS and CDR2 as YYEKEE (reference sequence). CDR3 size: 13 residues. V lost 4 bases to trimming and J lost 9 bases, with 16 bases between them.

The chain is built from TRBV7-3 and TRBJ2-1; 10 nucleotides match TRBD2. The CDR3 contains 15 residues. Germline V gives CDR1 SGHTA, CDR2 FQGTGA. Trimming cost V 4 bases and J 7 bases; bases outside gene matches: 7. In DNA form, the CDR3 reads TGTGCCAGCAGCTCGAGCGGGGGGGCGATGAATGAGCAGTTCTTC. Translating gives CASSSSGGAMNEQFF.

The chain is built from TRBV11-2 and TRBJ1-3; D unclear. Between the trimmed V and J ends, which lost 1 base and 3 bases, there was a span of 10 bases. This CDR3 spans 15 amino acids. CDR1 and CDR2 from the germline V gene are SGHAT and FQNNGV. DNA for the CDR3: TGTGCCAGCAGCTTAGTGGGAGGAGGTGGAAACACCATATATTTT. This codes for CASSLVGGGGNTIYF.

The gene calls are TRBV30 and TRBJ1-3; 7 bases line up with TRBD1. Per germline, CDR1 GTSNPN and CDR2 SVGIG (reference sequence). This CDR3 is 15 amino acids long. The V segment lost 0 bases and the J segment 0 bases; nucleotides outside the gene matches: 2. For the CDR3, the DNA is TGTGCCTGGAGTGTGACAGGGTCCTCTGGAAACACCATATATTTT. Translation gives CAWSVTGSSGNTIYF. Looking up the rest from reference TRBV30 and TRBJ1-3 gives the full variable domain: SQTIHQWPATLVQPVGSPLSLECTVEGTSNPNLYWYRQAAGRGLQLLFYSVGIGQISSEVPQNLSASRPQDRQFILSSKKLLLSDSGFYLCAWSVTGSSGNTIYFGEGSWLTVV.

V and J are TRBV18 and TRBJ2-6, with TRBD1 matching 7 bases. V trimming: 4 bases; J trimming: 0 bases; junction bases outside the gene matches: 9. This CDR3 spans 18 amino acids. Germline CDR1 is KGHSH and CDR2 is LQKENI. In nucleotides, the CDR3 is TGTGCCAGCTCACACAACAGGGGCCCCAGCTCTGGGGCCAACGTCCTGACTTTC. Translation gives CASSHNRGPSSGANVLTF.

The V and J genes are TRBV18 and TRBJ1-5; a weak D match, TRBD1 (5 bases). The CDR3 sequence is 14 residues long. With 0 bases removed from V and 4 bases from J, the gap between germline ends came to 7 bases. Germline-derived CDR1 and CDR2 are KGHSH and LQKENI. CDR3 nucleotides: TGTGCCAGCTCACCACCGGGGGGGAATCAGCCCCAGCATTTT. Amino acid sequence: CASSPPGGNQPQHF.

For the CDR3, the DNA is TGTGCCAGCAGCTCCTCAGGAAGAACTAGCACAGATACGCAGTATTTT. This sequence encodes CASSSSGRTSTDTQYF. J is TRBJ2-3 and V is TRBV5-4; D gene ambiguous. The germline V and J ends were trimmed by 3 bases and 0 bases, with 14 bases remaining between them. Germline values: CDR1 SGHNT, CDR2 YYREEE (reference sequence). The CDR3 length is 16 residues.

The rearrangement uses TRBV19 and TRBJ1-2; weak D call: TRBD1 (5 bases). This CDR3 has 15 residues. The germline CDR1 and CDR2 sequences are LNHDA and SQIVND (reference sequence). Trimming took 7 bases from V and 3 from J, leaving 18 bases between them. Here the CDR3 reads CASNPISQGDYGYTF. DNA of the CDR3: TGTGCCAGTAACCCGATTAGCCAGGGCGACTATGGCTACACCTTC.